Shown below are 12 T cell receptor beta chains from a single sample sequenced in a study of cytomegalovirus exposure and HLA in healthy donors. Primers: 60 Vbeta forward and 13 Jbeta reverse. Method: immunoSEQ multiplex PCR; TCRdb's copy keeps in-frame clones and lacks some. The table includes around 140,000 clones, approximately 84% detected once. The sample was PBMCs. These receptor sequences come from a middle-aged woman in good health and CMV-seronegative.

About this clone: Its ends do not fully match the called genes, so a read error is possible. Other nucleotide sequences in the sample specify the same CDR3. The rearrangement uses TRBV9 and TRBJ2-1; 8 bases fit TRBD1. This CDR3 comprises 18 residues. Germline CDR1 is SGDLS and CDR2 is YYNGEE. The CDR3 here is CASSHGQTGAPPGNEQFF. The CDR3 DNA sequence: TGCGCCAGCAGCCACGGCCAGACAGGGGCCCCTCCTGGCAATGAGCAGTTCTTC.

In its sample, this clone was seen once. The chain is built from TRBV7-9 and TRBJ1-4; the D gene is possibly TRBD1 (5 bases). V lost 1 base, J lost 8 bases, and 11 bases lay in between. Germline V gene data show CDR1 as SEHNR and CDR2 as FQNEAQ (reference sequence). The CDR3 spans 14 residues. The DNA for the CDR3 is TGTGCCAGCAGCTTAGTCGGGGGAGGCGAAAAACTGTTTTTT. This translates into CASSLVGGGEKLFF.

This chain links TRBV28 with TRBJ2-2; 9 bases are shared with TRBD1. Unmatched junction bases numbered 4, after V lost 3 bases and J lost 2 bases. The CDR3 sequence is 16 residues long. CDR1 is MDHEN, CDR2 SYDVKM, per germline. CDR3 sequence reads: CASSLLGQGNTGELFF. The CDR3 nucleotides are TGTGCCAGCAGTTTGTTGGGACAGGGTAACACCGGGGAGCTGTTTTTT. The variable domain in full, with the rest retrieved from reference TRBV28 and TRBJ2-2, is DVKVTQSSRYLVKRTGEKVFLECVQDMDHENMFWYRQDPGLGLRLIYFSYDVKMKEKGDIPEGYSVSREKKERFSLILESASTNQTSMYLCASSLLGQGNTGELFFGEGSRLTVL.

V and J are TRBV11-2 and TRBJ2-1; 8 bases map to TRBD2. This CDR3 comprises 15 residues. From germline, CDR1 is SGHAT and CDR2 FQNNGV. V shed 4 bases and J 6 bases; nucleotides not matched to a gene: 8. The DNA for the CDR3 is TGTGCCAGCAGCTACCGGGAGGGCCTGGTCAATGAGCAGTTCTTC. Protein: CASSYREGLVNEQFF.

The chain links TRBV9 to TRBJ2-3; 9 bases align to TRBD2. The CDR3 is 15 amino acids. J lost 0 bases, V lost 7 bases, and 6 bases had no gene match. The germline CDR1 and CDR2 sequences are SGDLS and YYNGEE. The CDR3 spells CASATGTSSTDTQYF. As DNA, the CDR3 is TGTGCCAGCGCGACCGGGACTAGCAGCACAGATACGCAGTATTTT.

The chain has TRBV11-2 and TRBJ2-7; 13 nucleotides agree with TRBD2. Germline values: CDR1 SGHAT, CDR2 FQNNGV. This CDR3 is 14 amino acids long. After removal of 3 bases from V and 4 bases from J, the junction contained 0 bases not matched to a gene. Written as DNA, the CDR3 is TGTGCCAGCAGCTTGGGACTAGCGGGATACGAGCAGTACTTC. Amino acids: CASSLGLAGYEQYF.

The chain employs TRBV27 and TRBJ2-2, with 8 bases that match TRBD2. V lost 5 bases to trimming and J lost 4 bases; unmatched junction nucleotides: 6. The CDR3 has 15 residues. Germline V gene sequence: CDR1 MNHEY, CDR2 SMNVEV (reference sequence). CDR3 bases: TGTGCCAGCAGTCCGAGCGGGAGTGGCACCGGGGAGCTGTTTTTT. It codes for CASSPSGSGTGELFF.

This clone was detected only once. The junction shows a germline mismatch at one end, possibly a read error. The sample carries other DNA sequences with the same CDR3. The chain has TRBV5-6 and TRBJ1-2; 7 positions match TRBD1. The CDR3 has 16 amino acids. Germline lookup yields CDR1 SGHDT and CDR2 YYEEEE. Here the CDR3 DNA reads TGCGCCAGCAGCTTCTTCAGTCAGACAGGGAGATATGGCTACACCTTC. It codes for CASSFFSQTGRYGYTF.

The rearrangement joins TRBV13 to TRBJ2-7; D possibly corresponds to TRBD1 (5 bases). Germline assignment: CDR1 PRHDT and CDR2 FYEKMQ (reference sequence). V was cut by 1 base and J by 4 bases, with 11 bases left in between. The CDR3 has 14 amino acids. The CDR3 DNA sequence: TGTGCCAGCAGCTTAGCAGGGCGCATGTACGAGCAGTACTTC. Its protein product is CASSLAGRMYEQYF.

This rearrangement joins TRBV11-2 to TRBJ1-1; D ambiguous. V was clipped by 1 base and J by 7 bases, with 10 bases between them. The CDR3 is 13 residues long. Looked up from germline, CDR1 is SGHAT and CDR2 is FQNNGV. The CDR3, as DNA: TGTGCCAGCAGCTTAGTGGGCAGCAGTGAAGCTTTCTTT. The encoded protein is CASSLVGSSEAFF.

The J gene is TRBJ1-4, the V gene TRBV19; unclear D gene. V was shortened by 4 bases and J by 3 bases, with 12 bases between the two germline ends. CDR3 length equals 15 residues. CDR1 is LNHDA and CDR2 is SQIVND in the germline V gene (reference sequence). The CDR3 loop is CASSKHPLANEKLFF. The CDR3 DNA is TGTGCCAGTAGTAAACACCCCTTGGCTAATGAAAAACTGTTTTTT. Full variable domain (outside the CDR3, taken from reference TRBV19 and TRBJ1-4): DGGITQSPKYLFRKEGQNVTLSCEQNLNHDAMYWYRQDPGQGLRLIYYSQIVNDFQKGDIAEGYSVSREKKESFPLTVTSAQKNPTAFYLCASSKHPLANEKLFFGSGTQLSVL.

The genes are TRBV5-8 and TRBJ2-5; TRBD1 aligns across 12 bases. Looked up from germline, CDR1 is SGHTS and CDR2 is YDEGEE. This CDR3 region has 18 residues. Germline trimming cut 2 bases from V and 9 bases from J; bases unmatched to any gene: 17. CDR3 coding DNA: TGTGCCAGCAGCTTTTTGGGACAGGGGGCGTCGGGTGTCGGATCCCAGTACTTC. It specifies CASSFLGQGASGVGSQYF.